These 16 T cell receptor beta chains came from one sample sequenced in a study of T-cell reconstitution after alpha-beta-depleted transplantation in children. Preparing the TCRbeta library involved the use of unique molecular identifiers. TCRdb called the PCR reads again in MiXCR, with one record for every CDR3 protein. Of 250,000 or so distinct CDR3 sequences listed, just under 8.5% are singletons. This specimen consisted of PBMCs, mostly from graft donor cells, obtained 180 days after TCRalphabeta/CD19-depleted stem cell transplant. The receptors were gathered from a male patient between 10 and 17 years old who had a stem cell transplant for acute lymphoblastic leukemia, so the T cells may come from the graft donor.

This clonotype occurred many times. The V gene is TRBV7-9, the J gene TRBJ2-2; D is perhaps TRBD1 (5 bases). The CDR3 consists of 16 residues. The germline V gene has CDR1 SEHNR and CDR2 FQNEAQ (reference sequence). Deletions cut 1 base from V and 7 bases from J, with 16 bases between. CDR3 sequence: CASSLGEAGMIGELFF. DNA of the CDR3: TGTGCCAGCAGCTTAGGAGAGGCAGGGATGATCGGGGAGCTGTTTTTT.

This clonotype showed up just a few times. V is TRBV18 and J is TRBJ1-4; tentatively, D is TRBD1 (6 bases). Trimming cost V 6 bases and J 7 bases, with 15 bases left between them. The CDR3 loop spans 14 amino acids. Germline CDR1 and CDR2: KGHSH and LQKENI. CDR3 sequence reads: CASSADRLIEKLFF. The CDR3 region has the DNA TGTGCCAGCTCGGCAGACAGGCTGATTGAAAAACTGTTTTTT. Variable domain in full (rest from reference TRBV18 and TRBJ1-4): NAGVMQNPRHLVRRRGQEARLRCSPMKGHSHVYWYRQLPEEGLKFMVYLQKENIIDESGMPKERFSAEFPKEGPSILRIQQVVRGDSAAYFCASSADRLIEKLFFGSGTQLSVL.

This clonotype was seen only a few times. J is TRBJ1-5 and V is TRBV19; maybe TRBD1 (6 bases). Trimming cost V 3 bases and J 6 bases, with 18 bases left between them. Germline values: CDR1 LNHDA, CDR2 SQIVND (reference sequence). The CDR3 totals 16 residues. The CDR3 loop is CASSIGFQGPVQPQHF. CDR3 nucleotides: TGTGCCAGTAGTATCGGGTTCCAGGGGCCGGTTCAGCCCCAGCATTTT.

This clonotype was seen at least ten times. The chain has TRBV5-1 and TRBJ2-5; D is perhaps TRBD2 (6 bases). V shed 0 bases and J shed 5 bases, with 14 bases lying between them. The CDR3 runs to 15 residues. Germline CDR1 is SGHRS and CDR2 is YFSETQ. The CDR3 bases are TGCGCCAGCAGCTTGGGCGCCGGAGGGGTGGAGACCCAGTACTTC. Translating it yields CASSLGAGGVETQYF.

This clonotype was seen just once. One junction end does not reproduce the germline sequence, and a read error may be involved. The rearrangement links TRBV3-1 to TRBJ1-1, with a weak D call TRBD1 (5 bases). CDR3 length: 19 amino acids. Germline CDR1 reads LGHDT; CDR2 reads YNNKEL (reference sequence). The CDR3 DNA is TGTGCCTGCAGTCTCGAACCTCTCCTCTGGGGGACCGAGAACACTGAAGCTTTCTTT. Translation gives CACSLEPLLWGTENTEAFF.

As for this clonotype: A junction end diverges from the germline sequence, so it may reflect a read error. The gene calls are TRBV20-1 and TRBJ1-5; D unclear. The CDR3 totals 16 residues. Germline CDR1 reads DFQATT; CDR2 reads SNEGSKA (reference sequence). The CDR3 loop reads CCARVAAVQSNQPQHF. The CDR3 DNA follows: TGCTGTGCTAGAGTGGCAGCCGTTCAGAGCAATCAGCCCCAGCATTTT.

This clonotype was picked up many times. The V gene is TRBV4-3, the J gene TRBJ2-7; 8 nucleotides agree with TRBD2. Germline V CDR1 and CDR2: LGHNA, YSLEER. This CDR3 contains 17 residues. The V and J ends lost 0 bases and 2 bases, in that order; junction bases with no gene match: 9. CDR3 sequence (DNA): TGCGCCAGCAGCCAAGAGTCCCCCCAGCGGGGGACCTACGAGCAGTACTTC. Residues: CASSQESPQRGTYEQYF.

This clonotype was picked up many times. The chain couples TRBV5-1 to TRBJ1-1; maybe TRBD1 (5 bases). Per germline, CDR1 SGHRS and CDR2 YFSETQ. The CDR3 contains 14 residues. V gave up 4 bases and J gave up 1 base, with 11 bases separating them. The CDR3 sequence is CASSPGGENTEAFF. The CDR3 coding sequence is TGCGCCAGCAGCCCGGGGGGGGAGAACACTGAAGCTTTCTTT.

This clonotype appeared many times. The chain carries TRBV25-1 and TRBJ1-1; D not certain. The CDR3 spans 12 residues. Germline V gene lookup returns CDR1 MGHDK and CDR2 SYGVNS. The ends were cut back, 4 bases at V and 6 bases at J, with 9 bases in the middle. The CDR3 region is CASSAGRAEAFF. In nucleotides, the CDR3 is TGTGCCAGCAGTGCGGGTAGGGCTGAAGCTTTCTTT.

This clonotype was detected many times. The chain couples TRBV20-1 to TRBJ2-2, with 7 positions matching TRBD2. From germline, CDR1 is DFQATT and CDR2 SNEGSKA (reference sequence). CDR3 size: 16 residues. J was trimmed by 2 bases and V by 2 bases; bases with no gene match: 8. CDR3 in amino acids: CSARSPGLPNTGELFF. Written as DNA, the CDR3 is TGCAGTGCTAGATCACCGGGACTACCAAACACCGGGGAGCTGTTTTTT.

The CDR3 spells CSASTQGSTEAFF. The CDR3 DNA reads as TGCAGTGCTAGTACGCAGGGCAGCACTGAAGCTTTCTTT. The chain is built from TRBV20-1 and TRBJ1-1, with D possibly being TRBD1 (5 bases). The germline V gene encodes CDR1 DFQATT and CDR2 SNEGSKA (reference sequence). CDR3 length: 13 amino acids. Trimming cost V 3 bases and J 4 bases, with 12 bases left between them.

This clonotype was seen repeatedly, ten times or more. The rearrangement joins TRBV27 to TRBJ2-2, with D tentatively TRBD2 (5 bases). This CDR3 spans 14 amino acids. CDR1 MNHEY and CDR2 SMNVEV come from the germline V gene (reference sequence). Trimming removed 6 bases at V and 4 bases at J, with 12 bases between. CDR3 coding DNA: TGTGCCAGCAGGCGAGGGCAGAGCACCGGGGAGCTGTTTTTT. Its translation: CASRRGQSTGELFF.

A note on this clonotype: Being one base from a much bigger clone, this may be a read error. The rearrangement links TRBV6-5 to TRBJ2-1; D is unclear. Trimming left V 9 bases short and J 6 bases short, with 9 bases between. The length of the CDR3 is 11 residues. Looked up from germline, CDR1 is MNHEY and CDR2 is SVGAGI. The CDR3 sequence: CARSASNEQFF. Written as DNA, the CDR3 is TGTGCCAGGAGTGCATCCAATGAGCAGTTCTTC.

V gene TRBV5-6 combines with J gene TRBJ2-1; TRBD2 aligns across 7 bases. The CDR3 loop spans 17 amino acids. Germline V lookup: CDR1 SGHDT, CDR2 YYEEEE. Losses at the gene ends were 5 bases for V and 4 bases for J; bases not matched to a gene: 15. The DNA for the CDR3 is TGTGCCAGCAGGCCCGGGGCTAGCGGTTACCTTTACAATGAGCAGTTCTTC. Translating it yields CASRPGASGYLYNEQFF. Using reference TRBV5-6 and TRBJ2-1 for the parts outside the CDR3, the full variable domain is DAGVTQSPTHLIKTRGQQVTLRCSPKSGHDTVSWYQQALGQGPQFIFQYYEEEERQRGNFPDRFSGHQFPNYSSELNVNALLLGDSALYLCASRPGASGYLYNEQFFGPGTRLTVL.

This clonotype was seen many times. V gene TRBV4-1 combines with J gene TRBJ2-5, with a possible D match to TRBD2 (7 bases). The germline gives CDR1 MGHRA, CDR2 YSYEKL. V was shortened by 0 bases and J by 7 bases, with 15 bases between the two germline ends. The CDR3 totals 15 residues. DNA of the CDR3: TGCGCCAGCAGCCAAGAAGGGGGGGTGACCAGGACCCAGTACTTC. This encodes CASSQEGGVTRTQYF.

The chain has TRBV10-2 and TRBJ2-2, with TRBD2 identical over 7 bases. CDR3 length equals 15 residues. The trim removed 8 bases at V and 2 bases at J, leaving 8 bases unmatched. Looked up from germline, CDR1 is WSHSY and CDR2 is SAAADI. CDR3 DNA: TGCGCCAGCGAGATAGCTAGCGGCAACACCGGGGAGCTGTTTTTT. Its translation: CASEIASGNTGELFF.